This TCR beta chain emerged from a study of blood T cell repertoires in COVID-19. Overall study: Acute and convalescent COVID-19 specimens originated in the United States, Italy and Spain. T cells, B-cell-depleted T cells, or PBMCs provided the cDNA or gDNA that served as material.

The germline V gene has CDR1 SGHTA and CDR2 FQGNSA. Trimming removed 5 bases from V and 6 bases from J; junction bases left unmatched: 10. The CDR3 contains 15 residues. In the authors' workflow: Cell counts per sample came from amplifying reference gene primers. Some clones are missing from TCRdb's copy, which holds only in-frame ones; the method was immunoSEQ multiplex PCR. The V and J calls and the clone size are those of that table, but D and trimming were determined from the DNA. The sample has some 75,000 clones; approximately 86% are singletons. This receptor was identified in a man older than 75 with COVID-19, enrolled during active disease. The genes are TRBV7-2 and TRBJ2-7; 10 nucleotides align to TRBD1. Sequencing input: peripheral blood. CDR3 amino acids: CASSPFGTGVGEQYF. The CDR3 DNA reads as TGTGCCAGCAGCCCCTTCGGGACAGGGGTAGGCGAGCAGTACTTC.